These 25 T cell receptor beta chains came from one sample sequenced in a study of siplizumab effects on memory and regulatory T cells. Method: immunoSEQ multiplex PCR; TCRdb's copy keeps in-frame clones and lacks some. The table shows 75,000 to 100,000 clones, with roughly 94% occurring only once. Sequenced input: non-Treg CD4+ T cells sorted from blood. The source is a human donor in good health.

The V gene is TRBV6-5, the J gene TRBJ2-7; maybe TRBD2 (5 bases). Per the germline V gene, CDR1 is MNHEY and CDR2 is SVGAGI. CDR3 length equals 15 residues. Deletions cut 1 base from V and 1 base from J, with 11 bases between. The CDR3 loop is CASSYYGGRSYEQYF. CDR3 coding DNA: TGTGCCAGCAGTTACTATGGAGGACGGTCCTACGAGCAGTACTTC.

The chain carries TRBV5-5 and TRBJ2-3; TRBD2 matches at 9 bases. Germline CDR1 and CDR2: SGHKS and YYEKEE (reference sequence). The CDR3 runs 16 residues. V gave up 0 bases and J gave up 5 bases; unmatched junction bases: 7. CDR3 coding DNA: TGTGCCAGCAGCTTGGGGGCGGGAGGGCCTGGAGATACGCAGTATTTT. It encodes CASSLGAGGPGDTQYF.

The chain combines TRBV4-1 with TRBJ2-7; D may be TRBD1 (6 bases). The CDR3 loop spans 16 amino acids. Trimming shortened V by 5 bases and J by 3 bases, and 20 bases separated the two germline ends. The germline gives CDR1 MGHRA, CDR2 YSYEKL. CDR3 bases: TGCGCCAGCAGCTTGGGGGCCGGTTTGACAGGCTACGAGCAGTACTTC. Translating it yields CASSLGAGLTGYEQYF.

This clone was seen only a few times. The rearrangement uses TRBV25-1 and TRBJ1-1; no definite D call. Trimming took 4 bases from V and 4 from J, leaving 7 bases between them. CDR1 is MGHDK and CDR2 is SYGVNS in the germline V gene. The CDR3 spans 12 residues. The CDR3 region is CASSVRSTEAFF. The CDR3 coding sequence is TGTGCCAGCAGTGTTCGCTCCACTGAAGCTTTCTTT.

The chain employs TRBV6-6 and TRBJ2-7; 9 bases are shared with TRBD2. Germline V gives CDR1 MNHNY, CDR2 SVGAGI (reference sequence). V dropped 6 bases and J dropped 5; count of bases not matched to a gene: 14. This CDR3 has 16 residues. The CDR3 nucleotides are TGTGCCAGCAGCGACCCGCGGGAGGGCCATATGAACGAGCAGTACTTC. Its translation: CASSDPREGHMNEQYF.

The chain employs TRBV28 and TRBJ1-5; tentative D call: TRBD1 (5 bases). CDR3 length equals 14 residues. Germline V CDR1 and CDR2: MDHEN, SYDVKM. Between the trimmed V and J ends, which lost 4 bases and 4 bases, there was a span of 11 bases. Here the CDR3 DNA reads TGTGCCAGCAGTTCCCCAGGGCTAAATCAGCCCCAGCATTTT. Encoded protein: CASSSPGLNQPQHF.

The V call is TRBV10-1, the J call TRBJ2-7, with a tentative D call TRBD1 (7 bases). This CDR3 is built from 15 residues. V lost 0 bases, J lost 5 bases, and 14 bases lay in between. Germline V lookup: CDR1 WNHNN, CDR2 SYGVQD (reference sequence). The CDR3: CASSESKAGGHEQYF. The CDR3 DNA reads TGCGCCAGCAGTGAGTCGAAGGCAGGGGGGCACGAGCAGTACTTC.

The chain joins TRBV5-4 to TRBJ2-1, with D possibly being TRBD1 or TRBD2 (5 bases each). There are 14 residues in the CDR3. Trimming took 10 bases from V and 5 from J, leaving 19 bases between them. CDR1 and CDR2 from the germline V gene are SGHNT and YYREEE (reference sequence). The CDR3 sequence is CAQHAVEGHNEQFF. The DNA for the CDR3 is TGTGCCCAACATGCTGTAGAGGGGCACAATGAGCAGTTCTTC.

The chain combines TRBV25-1 with TRBJ2-6; D uncertain. The germline V gene encodes CDR1 MGHDK and CDR2 SYGVNS. The CDR3 runs 14 residues. Trimming took off 10 bases at V and 0 bases at J, with 10 bases between the two ends. The CDR3 DNA follows: TGTGCCACCAGAACTGACTCTGGGGCCAACGTCCTGACTTTC. Amino acids: CATRTDSGANVLTF.

For the CDR3, the DNA is TGTGCCAGCAGTTTCCAAAGAGGAACTGAAGCTTTCTTT. Translation gives CASSFQRGTEAFF. The V call is TRBV28, the J call TRBJ1-1; no clear D. The CDR3 length is 13 residues. V lost 3 bases and J 5 bases, leaving 10 bases between the germline ends. Germline CDR1 and CDR2: MDHEN and SYDVKM.

The rearrangement uses TRBV27 and TRBJ2-5; D is perhaps TRBD2 (7 bases). This CDR3 has 19 residues. CDR1 and CDR2 (germline): MNHEY, SMNVEV (reference sequence). V lost 6 bases, J lost 8 bases, and 34 bases lay in between. CDR3 bases: TGTGCCAGCAGCGCCACCAAAATCTCAAAGGGGGGGTCGGGTGGTACCCAGTACTTC. Its protein product is CASSATKISKGGSGGTQYF.

The chain links TRBV9 to TRBJ2-1; TRBD2 matches 9 bases. J was trimmed by 10 bases and V by 2 bases; bases with no gene match: 10. Germline CDR1 SGDLS, CDR2 YYNGEE. The CDR3 covers 15 residues. CDR3 sequence reads: CASSVSAGGPREQFF. The CDR3, as DNA: TGTGCCAGCAGCGTTTCAGCGGGAGGCCCTCGAGAGCAGTTCTTC.

The CDR3 DNA is TGTGCCAGCAGCTTACCCCGTAGCTGGGCCAACGTCCTGACTTTC. It specifies CASSLPRSWANVLTF. The chain has TRBV11-2 and TRBJ2-6; D unresolved. This CDR3 spans 15 amino acids. V was trimmed by 2 bases and J by 5 bases, leaving 10 bases between them. The germline V gene encodes CDR1 SGHAT and CDR2 FQNNGV.

This clone was observed a single time. The chain joins TRBV4-1 to TRBJ1-2; 9 bases map to TRBD1. CDR3 length: 14 amino acids. The V and J ends lost 4 bases and 3 bases, in that order; junction bases with no gene match: 3. Germline CDR1 and CDR2: MGHRA and YSYEKL. CDR3 sequence reads: CASSLRDRDYGYTF. Here the CDR3 DNA reads TGCGCCAGCAGCCTAAGGGACAGGGACTATGGCTACACCTTC.

The rearrangement links TRBV18 to TRBJ1-2; 8 nucleotides agree with TRBD1. The length of the CDR3 is 14 residues. Unmatched junction bases numbered 2, after V lost 0 bases and J lost 5 bases. Germline V gene sequence: CDR1 KGHSH, CDR2 LQKENI. The CDR3 reads CASSPPGQDYGYTF. CDR3 coding DNA: TGTGCCAGCTCACCACCGGGACAGGATTATGGCTACACCTTC.

V gene TRBV5-5 combines with J gene TRBJ2-4; D gene unclear. The germline V gene has CDR1 SGHKS and CDR2 YYEKEE (reference sequence). Deletions cut 1 base from V and 1 base from J, with 12 bases between. The CDR3 covers 16 residues. In DNA form, the CDR3 reads TGTGCCAGCAGCTTGTCCTCCCTGGTGGCCAAAAACATTCAGTACTTC. Its protein product is CASSLSSLVAKNIQYF.

The chain carries TRBV4-1 and TRBJ1-1; D gene ambiguous. V was cut by 6 bases and J by 0 bases, with 11 bases left in between. The CDR3 spans 14 residues. Germline V gene sequence: CDR1 MGHRA, CDR2 YSYEKL. The DNA of the CDR3 is TGCGCCAGCAGGGCCGGGCCGCTGAACACTGAAGCTTTCTTT. Its protein product is CASRAGPLNTEAFF.

The V and J genes are TRBV5-1 and TRBJ2-2; D is perhaps TRBD1 or TRBD2 (5 bases each). The CDR3 extends over 16 amino acids. V was clipped by 4 bases and J by 6 bases, with 19 bases between them. The germline V gene encodes CDR1 SGHRS and CDR2 YFSETQ. CDR3: CASSTGPSVGPGELFF. The CDR3 nucleotides read TGCGCCAGCAGCACGGGACCCTCGGTAGGGCCCGGGGAGCTGTTTTTT.

CDR3 protein: CASSPQMVYSNQPQHF. For the CDR3, the DNA is TGTGCCAGCAGCCCTCAAATGGTATATAGCAATCAGCCCCAGCATTTT. V and J are TRBV7-2 and TRBJ1-5, with D unclear. The germline V and J ends were trimmed by 5 bases and 0 bases, with 14 bases remaining between them. The CDR3 runs 16 residues. Germline V gene lookup returns CDR1 SGHTA and CDR2 FQGNSA.

This clone was recorded only once. The gene calls are TRBV5-1 and TRBJ1-1, with D possibly matching TRBD1 (5 bases). The CDR3 covers 12 residues. CDR1 and CDR2 from the germline V gene are SGHRS and YFSETQ. V lost 1 base and J 4 bases, leaving 5 bases between the germline ends. The CDR3 nucleotides are TGCGCCAGCAGCTTGAGGGGCACTGAAGCTTTCTTT. It codes for CASSLRGTEAFF.

This clone is a singleton in its sample. The chain employs TRBV2 and TRBJ1-4; the D is unclear. Germline V lookup: CDR1 SNHLY, CDR2 FYNNEI. The germline V and J ends were trimmed by 7 bases and 8 bases, with 17 bases remaining between them. The CDR3 runs to 14 residues. The CDR3 loop is CASTAGLPQEKLFF. The CDR3 DNA reads as TGTGCCAGCACCGCGGGATTGCCCCAGGAAAAACTGTTTTTT.

The gene calls are TRBV5-1 and TRBJ1-1, with 7 bases fitting TRBD1. The length of the CDR3 is 15 residues. Germline V gene sequence: CDR1 SGHRS, CDR2 YFSETQ. Unmatched junction bases numbered 10, after V lost 4 bases and J lost 4 bases. The CDR3 is CASSIATGVGTEAFF. The DNA of the CDR3 is TGCGCCAGCAGCATCGCAACAGGGGTGGGCACTGAAGCTTTCTTT.

The chain recombines TRBV6-6 with TRBJ1-5, with unresolved D. Germline-derived CDR1 and CDR2 are MNHNY and SVGAGI (reference sequence). The CDR3 loop spans 11 amino acids. V lost 8 bases and J 0 bases, leaving 2 bases between the germline ends. CDR3 DNA: TGTGCCAGCGGTAGCAATCAGCCCCAGCATTTT. Encoded protein: CASGSNQPQHF.

Details on this clone: One junction end does not reproduce the germline sequence, and a read error may be involved. The genes are TRBV9 and TRBJ2-3; tentatively, D is TRBD2 (6 bases). Germline V gives CDR1 SGDLS, CDR2 YYNGEE. This CDR3 contains 14 residues. The CDR3 DNA reads TGTGCCAGCAGCGTAGATCTAGCTCCCGTCCGCGGGACGTTT. It encodes CASSVDLAPVRGTF. Using reference TRBV9 and TRBJ2-3 for the parts outside the CDR3, the full variable domain is DSGVTQTPKHLITATGQRVTLRCSPRSGDLSVYWYQQSLDQGLQFLIQYYNGEERAKGNILERFSAQQFPDLHSELNLSSLELGDSALYFCASSVDLAPVRGTFGPGTRLTVL.

V is TRBV28 and J is TRBJ1-5; tentatively, D is TRBD1 (5 bases). Germline V gene data show CDR1 as MDHEN and CDR2 as SYDVKM. V dropped 7 bases and J dropped 0 bases, with 13 bases sitting between them. The CDR3 sequence is 15 residues long. The chain's CDR3 is CASTRHGASNQPQHF. CDR3 nucleotide sequence: TGTGCCAGCACCCGGCATGGGGCTAGCAATCAGCCCCAGCATTTT.